The rows below give T cell receptor beta chains drawn from one sample of a study of blood T cell repertoires in COVID-19. Sequencing was performed with immunoSEQ multiplex PCR; in TCRdb, only in-frame clones are kept and a portion is missing. This table holds tens of thousands of clones, 90% found once. Sequencing was done on a sample of peripheral blood. These receptor sequences come from a man aged 45-65 years with COVID-19, enrolled during active disease. Both conserved end residues are part of each CDR3. D genes are given only for firm matches. Rows may omit the clone size; those that give it use once, few, many or a size class.

TRBJ2-2	NA	NA	TRBV6-2/TRBV6-3	TGTGCCAGCAGTCCCGTTGTCCGAGGGAACACCGGGGAGCTGTTTTTT	CASSPVVRGNTGELFF
TRBJ1-1	TRBD1	once	TRBV30	TGTGCCTGGACTCGGACAGGGTCGGCTTTCTTT	CAWTRTGSAFF
TRBJ1-5	NA	NA	TRBV7-9	TGTGCCAGCAGCTTTTTTGCCGGGCCCCAGCATTTT	CASSFFAGPQHF
TRBJ1-2	TRBD1	NA	TRBV4-2	TGTGCCAGCAGCCACCGGGACAGGGGGCGCCGGGGCTATGGCTACACCTTC	CASSHRDRGRRGYGYTF
TRBJ1-3	TRBD1	NA	TRBV14	TGTGCCAGCAGCCGGTCGGGACAGATTCTCTCTGGAAACACCATATATTTT	CASSRSGQILSGNTIYF
TRBJ1-4	TRBD1	NA	TRBV10-3	TGTGCCATCAGTGAGCTGACAGGGGGAAATGAAAAACTGTTTTTT	CAISELTGGNEKLFF
TRBJ1-1	NA	NA	TRBV10-3	TGTGCCGCCTTAGGGGGCACTGAAGCTTTCTTT	CAALGGTEAFF
TRBJ2-5	NA	NA	TRBV2	TGTGCCAGCAGCCCGACCCTATCTGCGGACTTC	CASSPTLSADF
TRBJ2-2	NA	NA	TRBV27	TGTGCCAGCAGTTTTCTCGGGGGTCCCACCGGGGAGCTGTTTTTT	CASSFLGGPTGELFF
TRBJ2-2	NA	once	TRBV9	TGTGCCAGCAAGGGCACAGCTGGGGCGAGCACCGGGGAGCTGTTTTTT	CASKGTAGASTGELFF
TRBJ2-2	NA	NA	TRBV6-6	TGTGCCAGCAGTTACCAACGGGAACGGAACACCGGGGAGCTGTTTTTT	CASSYQRERNTGELFF
TRBJ2-2	TRBD1	NA	TRBV7-9	TGTGCCAGCAGCTCGGGACAGGCGAGCACCGGGGAGCTGTTTTTT	CASSSGQASTGELFF
TRBJ1-1	NA	NA	TRBV3-1/TRBV3-2	TGTGCCAGCAGCGACGGGTACACTGAAGCTTTCTTT	CASSDGYTEAFF
TRBJ1-1	TRBD1	NA	TRBV4-3	TGCGCCAGCAGCCAAGATATATGGACAGGGGTGGCTGAAGCTTTCTTT	CASSQDIWTGVAEAFF
TRBJ1-2	TRBD1	NA	TRBV7-9	TGTGCCAGCAGCTTTACAGGGGGTGGTGGCTACACCTTC	CASSFTGGGGYTF
TRBJ1-5	TRBD1	NA	TRBV20-1	TGCAGTGCTAGTGTACAGGGGGCGAGTCAGCCCCAGCATTTT	CSASVQGASQPQHF
TRBJ1-4	NA	NA	TRBV3-1/TRBV3-2	TGTGCCAGCAGCCAATTTGAGCAGGGTGAAAAACTGTTTTTT	CASSQFEQGEKLFF
TRBJ2-2	TRBD1	once	TRBV4-2	TGTGCCAGCAGCCAAGATTTCAGGGGGCGACGGGGCACCGGGGAGCTGTTTTTT	CASSQDFRGRRGTGELFF
TRBJ2-7	NA	few	TRBV6-5	TGTGCCAGCAGTTACGGACAGCTCTACGAGCAGTACTTC	CASSYGQLYEQYF
TRBJ2-1	NA	NA	TRBV4-1	TGCGCCAGCAGCCAAGTTGGGGGAGGATCCTACAATGAGCAGTTCTTC	CASSQVGGGSYNEQFF
TRBJ2-5	NA	NA	TRBV6-5	TGTGCCAGCAGTTACCTAGAGACCCAGTACTTC	CASSYLETQYF
TRBJ1-2	NA	once	TRBV4-1	TGCGCCAGCAGCCAAGTCCCAGGGGACTATGGCTACACCTTC	CASSQVPGDYGYTF
TRBJ2-7	NA	NA	TRBV19	TGTGCCAGTAGTCAGTTCCCTGACTCCTACGAGCAGTACTTC	CASSQFPDSYEQYF
TRBJ2-1	TRBD2	NA	TRBV5-1	TGCGCCAGCAGGTGGACGGGAGGCTTAATCTACAATGAGCAGTTCTTC	CASRWTGGLIYNEQFF
TRBJ1-2	TRBD1	NA	TRBV12-3/TRBV12-4	TGTGCCAGCAGCATAGGACAGGGCAACGGCTACACCTTC	CASSIGQGNGYTF
TRBJ2-3	TRBD1	NA	TRBV18	TGTGCCAGCTCACCATCCAGGGACAGGGCGACAGATACGCAGTATTTT	CASSPSRDRATDTQYF